These T cell receptor beta chains were read from a single sample in a study of blood T cell repertoires in COVID-19. Clones were read by immunoSEQ multiplex PCR, and TCRdb kept only the in-frame ones, dropping some. The sample consists of about 190,000 clones, around 80% of them appearing once. Sequenced sample: peripheral blood. These receptors were obtained from a man in his sixties with acute or convalescent COVID-19. CDR3s include the opening cysteine and the closing phenylalanine or tryptophan. D genes are given only for firm matches. A row's size may be missing; if present it is once, few, many or a size class.

V,size,J,D,DNA,CDR3
TRBV11-2,NA,TRBJ2-7,TRBD1,TGTGCCAGCAGCTTACAGGGGGTAGCATACGAGCAGTACTTC,CASSLQGVAYEQYF
TRBV4-1,NA,TRBJ2-3,TRBD2,TGCGCCAGCAGCCCCCAGCGGGGGGGCCTCCTAGATACGCAGTATTTT,CASSPQRGGLLDTQYF
TRBV19,NA,TRBJ1-2,TRBD1,TGTGCCAGTAGTCCCCCGACAGGGAAGAAGGGAAACTATGGCTACACCTTC,CASSPPTGKKGNYGYTF
TRBV28,NA,TRBJ2-7,TRBD1,TGTGCCAGCAGTCCTTGGACAGGGTCGGCGGGCGAGCAGTACTTC,CASSPWTGSAGEQYF
TRBV2,few,TRBJ2-7,NA,TGTGCCAGCAGTGAATGGAGACAGGCCTACGAGCAGTACTTC,CASSEWRQAYEQYF
TRBV2,few,TRBJ2-1,NA,TGTGCCAGCAGCCCTGCCCTCCCGAGCTCCTACAATGAGCAGTTCTTC,CASSPALPSSYNEQFF
TRBV6-6,NA,TRBJ1-3,TRBD1,TGTGCCAGCAGTTACTCGACACAGGGGGCCGGAAACACCATATATTTT,CASSYSTQGAGNTIYF
TRBV15,NA,TRBJ1-2,TRBD1,TGTGCCACCAGTAAGGACAGGACCTATGGCTACACCTTC,CATSKDRTYGYTF
TRBV12-3/TRBV12-4,few,TRBJ2-1,NA,TGTGCCAGCAAGGGGGGAGGGAACAATGAGCAGTTCTTC,CASKGGGNNEQFF
TRBV29-1,NA,TRBJ2-4,NA,TGCAGCGGATCAGGCAGGTCTAATCCCATTCAGTACTTC,CSGSGRSNPIQYF
TRBV2,once,TRBJ1-5,NA,TGTGCCAGCAGTGGGGGAGATTATAGCAATCAGCCCCAGCATTTT,CASSGGDYSNQPQHF
TRBV9,NA,TRBJ2-1,TRBD2,TGTGCCAGCAGCGTGACGGGACTAGACTACAATGAGCAGTTCTTC,CASSVTGLDYNEQFF
TRBV3-1/TRBV3-2,NA,TRBJ2-1,TRBD2,TGTGCCAGCAGCCAAGAGGGACTAGGGCAGTTCTTC,CASSQEGLGQFF
TRBV5-4,NA,TRBJ1-2,TRBD1,TGTGCCAGCAGCTCGGGACAGGGGGCCGCCGGGCCCTATGGCTACACCTTC,CASSSGQGAAGPYGYTF
TRBV29-1,NA,TRBJ2-3,TRBD2,TGCAGCGTAGATGGACTAGCAACAGATACGCAGTATTTT,CSVDGLATDTQYF
TRBV30,NA,TRBJ1-2,NA,TGTGCCTGGAGTGTACGGTCGCCGCACTACACCTTC,CAWSVRSPHYTF
TRBV6-6,NA,TRBJ2-7,NA,TGTGCCAGCAGTTACTCTGAGTCGTCCTACGAGCAGTACTTC,CASSYSESSYEQYF
TRBV6-5,few,TRBJ1-1,NA,TGTGCCAGCTCCGGTGGGAGGGGGAGTCTTTTCTTT,CASSGGRGSLFF
TRBV5-6,NA,TRBJ2-3,TRBD2,TGTGCCAGCAGCTGGTCGCTAGCGGGAGTTGCAGATACGCAGTATTTT,CASSWSLAGVADTQYF
TRBV9,NA,TRBJ1-3,NA,TGTGCCAGCAGCGATCAGGGGTCGGGAAACACCATATATTTT,CASSDQGSGNTIYF
TRBV6-1,NA,TRBJ1-5,NA,TGTGCCAGCAGTGATAGAGGGCTAAACAATCAGCCCCAGCATTTT,CASSDRGLNNQPQHF
TRBV5-1,NA,TRBJ1-1,NA,TGCGCCAGCAGCTTGGAGTGGGAGTACACTGAAGCTTTCTTT,CASSLEWEYTEAFF